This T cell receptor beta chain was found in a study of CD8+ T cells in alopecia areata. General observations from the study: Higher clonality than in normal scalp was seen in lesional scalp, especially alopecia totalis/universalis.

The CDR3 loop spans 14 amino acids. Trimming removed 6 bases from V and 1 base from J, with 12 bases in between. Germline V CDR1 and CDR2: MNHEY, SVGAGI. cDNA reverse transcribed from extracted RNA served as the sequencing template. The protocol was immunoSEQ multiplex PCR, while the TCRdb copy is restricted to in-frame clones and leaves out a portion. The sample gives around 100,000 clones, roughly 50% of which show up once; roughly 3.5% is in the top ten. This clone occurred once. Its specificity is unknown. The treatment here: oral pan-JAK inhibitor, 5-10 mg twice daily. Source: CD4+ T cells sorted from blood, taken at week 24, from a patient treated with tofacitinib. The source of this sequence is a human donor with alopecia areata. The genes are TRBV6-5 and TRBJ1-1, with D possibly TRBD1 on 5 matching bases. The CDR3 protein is CASRPSRANTEAFF. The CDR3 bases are TGTGCCAGCAGGCCCAGCAGGGCGAACACTGAAGCTTTCTTT.